The 15 T cell receptor beta chains listed next were all sequenced from one sample in a study of blood T cell repertoires in COVID-19. Profiled with immunoSEQ multiplex PCR; TCRdb holds only in-frame clones, not every one. This table holds about 100,000 clones, 70% to 90% found once. The sequenced material came from peripheral blood. Receptors were obtained from a woman aged 60-70 years with acute or convalescent COVID-19.

Only one count was recorded for this clone. The rearrangement uses TRBV5-1 and TRBJ2-7, with 11 bases identical to TRBD2. The V gene end was trimmed by 4 bases and the J gene end by 5 bases; junction bases not matched to a gene: 5. The CDR3 runs to 14 residues. The germline CDR1 and CDR2 sequences are SGHRS and YFSETQ. CDR3 region: CASSIAGGPDEQYF. Written as DNA, the CDR3 is TGCGCCAGCAGCATAGCGGGAGGGCCCGACGAGCAGTACTTC. The whole variable domain, remainder taken from reference TRBV5-1 and TRBJ2-7, is KAGVTQTPRYLIKTRGQQVTLSCSPISGHRSVSWYQQTPGQGLQFLFEYFSETQRNKGNFPGRFSGRQFSNSRSEMNVSTLELGDSALYLCASSIAGGPDEQYFGPGTRLTVT.

The chain uses TRBV3-1 (or the pseudogene TRBV3-2) and TRBJ2-7; the D gene is possibly TRBD2 (6 bases). Between the trimmed V and J ends, which lost 1 base and 2 bases, there was a span of 12 bases. The CDR3 covers 15 residues. Germline loops: CDR1 LGHDT, CDR2 YNNKEL (reference sequence). CDR3 nucleotide sequence: TGTGCCAGCAGCCAAGGAGCGGGCGGCCCCTACGAGCAGTACTTC. Encoded protein: CASSQGAGGPYEQYF.

This sequence joins TRBV28 and TRBJ1-1; D uncertain. CDR3 length: 11 amino acids. Germline CDR1 is MDHEN and CDR2 is SYDVKM. Trimming pared 5 bases from V and 4 bases from J, leaving 5 bases between. Written as DNA, the CDR3 is TGTGCCAGCAGTGTGAGCACTGAAGCTTTCTTT. Protein: CASSVSTEAFF.

The chain uses TRBV5-4 and TRBJ1-1, with a possible D match to TRBD1 (6 bases). The V end was cut by 4 bases, the J end by 7 bases, with 14 bases between. CDR1 and CDR2 from the germline V gene are SGHNT and YYREEE (reference sequence). This CDR3 comprises 13 residues. The CDR3 protein is CASSILDSGEAFF. In DNA form, the CDR3 reads TGTGCCAGCAGCATTTTGGACAGCGGTGAAGCTTTCTTT.

This clone was picked up one time. The chain uses TRBV7-2 and TRBJ1-2; no reliable D call. CDR1 SGHTA and CDR2 FQGNSA come from the germline V gene. The CDR3 loop spans 12 amino acids. Trimming took 4 bases from V and 8 from J, leaving 11 bases between them. CDR3 DNA: TGTGCCAGCAGCTCTCGCGGGCAGGGCTACACCTTC. Translating gives CASSSRGQGYTF. The full variable domain, completed using reference TRBV7-2 and TRBJ1-2, is GAGVSQSPSNKVTEKGKDVELRCDPISGHTALYWYRQSLGQGLEFLIYFQGNSAPDKSGLPSDRFSAERTGGSVSTLTIQRTQQEDSAVYLCASSSRGQGYTFGSGTRLTVV.

The chain joins TRBV7-9 to TRBJ2-5, with a tentative D call TRBD2 (5 bases). The V and J ends lost 6 bases and 5 bases respectively, with 10 bases between them. CDR3 length equals 12 residues. Per germline, CDR1 SEHNR and CDR2 FQNEAQ (reference sequence). This CDR3 is CASRDLRETQYF. CDR3 nucleotides: TGTGCCAGCAGGGACTTGAGGGAGACCCAGTACTTC.

The chain recombines TRBV5-8 with TRBJ2-7; TRBD1 is a possible D gene (5 bases). The CDR3 has 14 amino acids. With 4 bases removed from V and 4 bases from J, the gap between germline ends came to 15 bases. From germline, CDR1 is SGHTS and CDR2 YDEGEE. This chain's CDR3 is CASSARTNAYEQYF. The CDR3 DNA is TGTGCCAGCAGCGCGCGGACAAATGCGTACGAGCAGTACTTC.

This clone has only one observation. The CDR3 sequence is CASRGQWGSNQPQHF. CDR3 sequence (DNA): TGTGCCAGCAGGGGACAGTGGGGGAGCAATCAGCCCCAGCATTTT. The V and J genes are TRBV6-5 and TRBJ1-5; 7 positions agree with TRBD1. Per the germline V gene, CDR1 is MNHEY and CDR2 is SVGAGI. V gave up 6 bases and J gave up 1 base; unmatched junction bases: 6. The CDR3 extends over 15 amino acids.

This chain uses TRBV28 with TRBJ1-4, with a weak D call TRBD1 (5 bases). Trimming removed 6 bases at V and 0 bases at J, with 17 bases between. The germline V gene encodes CDR1 MDHEN and CDR2 SYDVKM. The CDR3 spans 17 residues. CDR3 region: CASREGISLATNEKLFF. For the CDR3, the DNA is TGTGCCAGCAGGGAGGGGATTTCCCTTGCAACTAATGAAAAACTGTTTTTT.

The rearrangement joins TRBV5-1 to TRBJ2-1; possible D gene TRBD2, 6 bases. The CDR3 is 14 residues long. Trimming pared 4 bases from V and 4 bases from J, leaving 12 bases between. From germline, CDR1 is SGHRS and CDR2 YFSETQ. CDR3 sequence: CASSNRDLYNEQFF. The CDR3 bases are TGCGCCAGCAGCAACCGGGACTTGTACAATGAGCAGTTCTTC. Full variable domain (remainder filled in from reference TRBV5-1 and TRBJ2-1): KAGVTQTPRYLIKTRGQQVTLSCSPISGHRSVSWYQQTPGQGLQFLFEYFSETQRNKGNFPGRFSGRQFSNSRSEMNVSTLELGDSALYLCASSNRDLYNEQFFGPGTRLTVL.

The chain joins TRBV3-1 (or the pseudogene TRBV3-2) to TRBJ2-1; perhaps TRBD2 as D (6 bases). The CDR3 sequence is 16 residues long. The ends were cut back, 0 bases at V and 6 bases at J, with 15 bases in the middle. Germline assignment: CDR1 LGHDT and CDR2 YNNKEL (reference sequence). The CDR3 protein is CASSQDGGIPGNEQFF. CDR3 nucleotide sequence: TGTGCCAGCAGCCAAGATGGGGGGATACCAGGCAATGAGCAGTTCTTC.

J is TRBJ1-4 and V is TRBV5-1; 7 bases fit TRBD1. The V gene end was trimmed by 4 bases and the J gene end by 8 bases; junction bases not matched to a gene: 11. This CDR3 has 15 amino acids. Per germline, CDR1 SGHRS and CDR2 YFSETQ. The CDR3 is CASSETGRQDEKLFF. The CDR3 DNA reads TGCGCCAGCAGCGAGACAGGGAGACAGGACGAAAAACTGTTTTTT.

This clone showed up just a few times. This rearrangement joins TRBV6-1 to TRBJ1-6, with 7 nucleotides matching TRBD1. The V gene's germline CDR1 is MNHNS and CDR2 SASEGT. V trimming: 1 base; J trimming: 10 bases; junction bases outside the gene matches: 7. The length of the CDR3 is 15 residues. The CDR3 DNA reads as TGTGCCAGCAGTGAAGGATGGGCAGGGGGATCACCCCTCCACTTT. Translated: CASSEGWAGGSPLHF.

This clone turned up a few times. V gene TRBV5-1 combines with J gene TRBJ1-3; D is unclear. CDR1 and CDR2 (germline): SGHRS, YFSETQ. This CDR3 is 17 amino acids long. Trimming removed 0 bases at V and 1 base at J, with 14 bases between. The CDR3 spells CASSLEGGPRSGNTIYF. In DNA form, the CDR3 reads TGCGCCAGCAGCTTGGAGGGAGGGCCAAGATCTGGAAACACCATATATTTT.

The chain links TRBV19 to TRBJ1-3; D remains ambiguous. CDR3 length: 15 residues. Germline lookup yields CDR1 LNHDA and CDR2 SQIVND (reference sequence). The V gene lost 7 bases and the J gene lost 0 bases, with 13 bases spanning the gap. In nucleotides, the CDR3 is TGTGCCAGTATTCAGACGCGGGGCTCTGGAAACACCATATATTTT. The encoded protein is CASIQTRGSGNTIYF. Filled out from reference TRBV19 and TRBJ1-3, the complete variable domain reads DGGITQSPKYLFRKEGQNVTLSCEQNLNHDAMYWYRQDPGQGLRLIYYSQIVNDFQKGDIAEGYSVSREKKESFPLTVTSAQKNPTAFYLCASIQTRGSGNTIYFGEGSWLTVV.